This T cell receptor (beta chain) was identified during a study of molecular identifiers for immune sequencing clone quantification. In the study overall: Within a replicate experiment, RNA obtained from either roughly 20,000 or 100,000 naive CD8 cells was divided into five aliquots, and four of those aliquots were then sequenced.

Naive CD8 T cells were picked out by sorting for CD8+CD4-CCR7+CD45RA+. Bulk TCR libraries used previously described methods and listed TCR primers. Via MiXCR, TCRdb re-called the PCR reads, giving one row per CDR3 protein. The sample records about 320,000 distinct CDR3 sequences, roughly 24% being singletons. General study results and limits: For highly expanded clones, sizes could be underestimated when identical TCR molecules share a barcode.

This clonotype was picked up a small number of times. Its antigen is as yet unknown. This TCR came from a human donor in good health. Some libraries in this study had Jurkat cell RNA spiked in. Sequenced input: naive CD8+ T cells from blood, with Jurkat cell RNA spiked in. Subset in this sample: FACS-sorted CD8+CD4-CCR7+CD45RA+ naive T cells.

The CDR3 loop reads CASSEGGFRENTEAFF. The CDR3 DNA sequence: TGTGCCAGCTCAGAAGGGGGGTTTCGGGAGAACACTGAAGCTTTCTTT. The chain carries TRBV18 and TRBJ1-1; D perhaps matches TRBD1 (6 bases). CDR1 is KGHSH, CDR2 LQKENI, per germline. V lost 5 bases, J lost 1 base, and 17 bases lay in between. The CDR3 totals 16 residues.